The T cell receptor (beta chain) described here comes from a study of prognosis after radiotherapy for stage I lung cancer. This clonotype was seen repeatedly, ten times or more. TCR beta CDR3 was amplified from genomic DNA by two-round multiplex PCR. The use of primers specific to each TRBV and TRBJ gene characterized first-round PCR. Each CDR3 protein gets one entry after TCRdb re-called the multiplex PCR reads with MiXCR. Here the sample spans roughly 24,000 distinct CDR3 sequences, around two fifths being singletons. This CDR3 spans 12 amino acids. Germline lookup yields CDR1 LGHDT and CDR2 YNNKEL (reference sequence). Trimming left V 4 bases short and J 7 bases short, with 8 bases between.

Here the sequenced sample was PBMCs, taken before or after stereotactic body radiation therapy (not recorded which). The chain has TRBV3-1 and TRBJ2-1; D call uncertain. This clonotype was sampled from a donor of 50 years or more with non-small cell lung cancer. CDR3 amino acids: CASSPLGNEQFF. The CDR3 bases are TGTGCCAGCAGCCCCCTAGGAAATGAGCAGTTCTTC.